One and the same sample provided the 8 T cell receptor beta chains below, sequenced in a study of molecular identifiers for immune sequencing clone quantification. TCRdb independently ran MiXCR on the PCR reads; one entry per CDR3 protein. The table has around 460,000 distinct CDR3 sequences, about a fifth seen once; the top ten hold about 0.8%. The sample was naive CD8+ T cells from blood, with Jurkat cell RNA spiked in. Subset reported: FACS-sorted CD8+CD4-CCR7+CD45RA+ naive T cells. The receptor source for this set is a human donor in good health. Some libraries in this study had Jurkat cell RNA spiked in.

This clonotype was seen ten or more times. The J gene is TRBJ2-5, the V gene TRBV12-3 or TRBV12-4, with D hard to call. The CDR3 is 14 amino acids. V shed 6 bases and J shed 1 base, with 12 bases lying between them. The CDR3 DNA reads as TGTGCCAGCAGATTCTCTGGCGGCCAAGAGACCCAGTACTTC. This gives the protein CASRFSGGQETQYF.

This clonotype was counted at least ten times. The V and J genes are TRBV4-2 and TRBJ1-1, with unresolved D. The CDR3 loop spans 15 amino acids. Trimming removed 0 bases from V and 5 bases from J, with 13 bases in between. In germline, CDR1 is LGHNA, CDR2 YNFKEQ. Here the CDR3 DNA reads TGTGCCAGCAGCCAAGAGGCTATAGGGAGGACTGAAGCTTTCTTT. Translation: CASSQEAIGRTEAFF.

The J gene is TRBJ1-1, the V gene TRBV27, with 7 bases fitting TRBD1. CDR1 and CDR2 (germline): MNHEY, SMNVEV (reference sequence). Trimming took 2 bases from V and 5 from J; bases not matched to a gene: 11. The CDR3 length is 16 residues. This chain's CDR3 is CASSLLLAGGGTEAFF. In DNA form, the CDR3 reads TGTGCCAGCAGTTTACTCCTGGCAGGGGGGGGAACTGAAGCTTTCTTT.

At least ten counts were recorded for this clonotype. The rearrangement links TRBV6-5 to TRBJ2-7; no clear D. Germline CDR1 is MNHEY and CDR2 is SVGAGI. Trimming pared 0 bases from V and 3 bases from J, leaving 15 bases between. This CDR3 is 16 amino acids long. CDR3 amino acids: CASSYSIGTDDYEQYF. The CDR3 DNA reads as TGTGCCAGCAGTTACTCGATAGGTACGGATGACTACGAGCAGTACTTC.

Worth noting for this clonotype: It may be a read error: a sequence one base away is much more abundant. This rearrangement joins TRBV20-1 to TRBJ1-5; D unresolved. The CDR3 covers 16 residues. The germline V gene has CDR1 DFQATT and CDR2 SNEGSKA (reference sequence). The CDR3 coding sequence is TGCAGTGCCCCCTGGATAGATTCAGGCCCCAATCAGCACCAGCATTTT. Its protein product is CSAPWIDSGPNQHQHF.

About this clonotype: The junction departs from the called germline gene at one end, perhaps through a read error. This chain links TRBV5-3 with TRBJ2-7; 7 nucleotides agree with TRBD2. TRBV5-3 is treated as an ORF (open reading frame) with a function not yet certain. CDR3 length: 18 residues. The CDR3 here is CASSLALASGSSSYEQYF. The CDR3, as DNA: TGTGCCAGCAGCTTGGCCTTGGCTAGCGGTTCTAGCTCCTACGAGCAGTACTTC.

The chain uses TRBV28 and TRBJ2-3; D gene ambiguous. V was trimmed by 7 bases and J by 2 bases, leaving 13 bases between them. The CDR3 loop spans 14 amino acids. Per the germline V gene, CDR1 is MDHEN and CDR2 is SYDVKM. The CDR3 DNA is TGTGCCAGCAATCCGCGGAGAAACACAGATACGCAGTATTTT. Translated, it gives CASNPRRNTDTQYF.

This clonotype came up many times. The V gene is TRBV7-9, the J gene TRBJ2-7; 8 positions match TRBD2. The trim removed 5 bases at V and 5 bases at J, leaving 14 bases unmatched. Germline values: CDR1 SEHNR, CDR2 FQNEAQ (reference sequence). The CDR3 is 16 residues long. CDR3 region: CASSPLRGAGLDEQYF. The CDR3 DNA follows: TGTGCCAGCAGCCCATTGCGGGGGGCCGGTTTGGACGAGCAGTACTTC. Full variable domain (outside the CDR3, taken from reference TRBV7-9 and TRBJ2-7): DTGVSQNPRHKITKRGQNVTFRCDPISEHNRLYWYRQTLGQGPEFLTYFQNEAQLEKSRLLSDRFSAERPKGSFSTLEIQRTEQGDSAMYLCASSPLRGAGLDEQYFGPGTRLTVT.